The next 30 T cell receptor beta chains were all read from a single sample in a study of blood T cells in healthy people across ages. With a J-beta primer mix and a sample-barcoded 5' primer, a second PCR ran about 7 to 12 cycles. TCRdb called the 5' RACE reads again in MiXCR, with one record for every CDR3 protein. The sample consists of roughly 1,100,000 distinct CDR3 sequences, around 27% of them appearing once. This same sample was also part of a study on T cells of mothers and their children.

Sequencing input: blood. The receptors come from a girl aged 2-10 years in good health.

This clonotype was counted only a few times. The V call is TRBV10-3, the J call TRBJ2-7; perhaps TRBD2 as D (5 bases). The CDR3 runs to 12 residues. Germline assignment: CDR1 ENHRY and CDR2 SYGVKD. Between the trimmed V and J ends, which lost 10 bases and 2 bases, there was a span of 12 bases. CDR3 protein: CATRLTTYEQYF. For the CDR3, the DNA is TGTGCCACCAGACTAACGACCTACGAGCAGTACTTC.

This clonotype was seen a handful of times. J is TRBJ2-5 and V is TRBV6-1; D is perhaps TRBD1 (6 bases). CDR3 size: 14 residues. Germline V gene lookup returns CDR1 MNHNS and CDR2 SASEGT. Trimming left V 9 bases short and J 1 base short, with 15 bases between. The CDR3 DNA is TGTGCCAGTACCAGACAGGTGATCCAAGAGACCCAGTACTTC. Translation: CASTRQVIQETQYF.

This rearrangement joins TRBV11-3 to TRBJ2-3; D not resolved. The length of the CDR3 is 14 residues. The germline CDR1 and CDR2 sequences are SGHNT and YENEEA. The ends were cut back, 1 base at V and 4 bases at J, with 9 bases in the middle. The DNA for the CDR3 is TGTGCCAGCAGCTTAGTTCGAGGAGCAGATACGCAGTATTTT. Translated: CASSLVRGADTQYF.

CDR3 protein: CASSQGLSWSYEQYF. Written as DNA, the CDR3 is TGTGCCAGCAGCCAAGGTCTCAGTTGGTCGTACGAGCAGTACTTC. The V call is TRBV14, the J call TRBJ2-7; D remains unclear. The germline V and J ends were trimmed by 1 base and 4 bases, with 14 bases remaining between them. The CDR3 contains 15 residues. Per the germline V gene, CDR1 is SGHDN and CDR2 is FVKESK.

The rearrangement joins TRBV2 to TRBJ2-4; TRBD1 is a possible D gene (6 bases). V lost 6 bases to trimming and J lost 6 bases, with 15 bases between them. The CDR3 is 14 amino acids. Germline V CDR1 and CDR2: SNHLY, FYNNEI. This CDR3 reads CASSQDSLPNIQYF. CDR3 DNA: TGTGCCAGCAGCCAGGACAGCTTACCAAACATTCAGTACTTC. Variable domain in full (rest from reference TRBV2 and TRBJ2-4): EPEVTQTPSHQVTQMGQEVILRCVPISNHLYFYWYRQILGQKVEFLVSFYNNEISEKSEIFDDQFSVERPDGSNFTLKIRSTKLEDSAMYFCASSQDSLPNIQYFGAGTRLSVL.

This sequence joins TRBV6-5 and TRBJ1-6; 7 positions match TRBD1. Germline trimming cut 0 bases from V and 5 bases from J; bases unmatched to any gene: 1. CDR3 size: 15 residues. Germline V gives CDR1 MNHEY, CDR2 SVGAGI. The chain's CDR3 is CASSYSGQDNSPLHF. The CDR3 bases are TGTGCCAGCAGTTACTCCGGACAGGATAATTCACCCCTCCACTTT.

V is TRBV29-1 and J is TRBJ2-5, with 11 bases matching TRBD1. This CDR3 contains 14 residues. V shed 7 bases and J 4 bases; nucleotides not matched to a gene: 8. Per germline, CDR1 SQVTM and CDR2 ANQGSEA. The DNA for the CDR3 is TGCAGCGCCGGAGCGGACAGGGGGCGAGAGACCCAGTACTTC. Its translation is CSAGADRGRETQYF.

This clonotype was counted a few times. CDR3 sequence (DNA): TGTGCCAGCAGCTTAGGGAGTGCGGCTCCCTACGAGCAGTACTTC. It is translated as CASSLGSAAPYEQYF. V gene TRBV7-2 combines with J gene TRBJ2-7; D not certain. The length of the CDR3 is 15 residues. Germline CDR1 and CDR2: SGHTA and FQGNSA. Trimming removed 1 base at V and 2 bases at J, with 12 bases between.

The chain combines TRBV7-2 with TRBJ2-5; D not resolved. The DNA matches TRBJ2-1 better at its end, which makes the J call doubtful. This CDR3 spans 15 amino acids. The germline V gene has CDR1 SGHTA and CDR2 FQGNSA. CDR3 protein: CASSFTKLWGNEQFF. CDR3 in DNA: TGTGCCAGCAGTTTCACAAAGTTGTGGGGCAATGAGCAGTTCTTC.

This clonotype was seen a handful of times. The CDR3 loop reads CSVETWGSEQYF. The CDR3 DNA follows: TGCAGCGTTGAGACGTGGGGATCCGAGCAGTACTTC. The rearrangement uses TRBV29-1 and TRBJ2-7; no clear D. CDR1 is SQVTM and CDR2 is ANQGSEA in the germline V gene. The CDR3 length is 12 residues. The germline V and J ends were trimmed by 3 bases and 6 bases, with 12 bases remaining between them.

This clonotype was seen a handful of times. This chain uses TRBV24-1 with TRBJ1-5; TRBD1 agrees at 7 bases. Trimming took 9 bases from V and 4 from J; bases not matched to a gene: 8. This CDR3 region has 14 residues. Looked up from germline, CDR1 is KGHDR and CDR2 is SFDVKD. CDR3 sequence (DNA): TGTGCCACCGAGACAGGGAGGGGTAATCAGCCCCAGCATTTT. The encoded protein is CATETGRGNQPQHF.

This clonotype has a handful of counts. The J gene is TRBJ1-2, the V gene TRBV12-3 or TRBV12-4; D uncertain. The V end was cut by 3 bases, the J end by 4 bases, with 9 bases between. The CDR3 extends over 13 amino acids. The CDR3 loop reads CASSLGSTYGYTF. CDR3 in DNA: TGTGCCAGCAGTTTGGGCAGCACCTATGGCTACACCTTC.

This clonotype has more than one count but fewer than ten. The gene calls are TRBV11-2 and TRBJ2-5; TRBD2 matches at 9 bases. Germline CDR1 is SGHAT and CDR2 is FQNNGV. The CDR3 contains 17 residues. The ends lost 3 bases at V and 5 bases at J; junction bases unmatched: 13. CDR3 residues: CASSLKVAGALGETQYF. The CDR3 DNA sequence: TGTGCCAGCAGCTTGAAGGTAGCGGGAGCTCTGGGGGAGACCCAGTACTTC.

This clonotype was counted only a few times. The chain links TRBV20-1 to TRBJ2-5; no clear D gene. Germline values: CDR1 DFQATT, CDR2 SNEGSKA (reference sequence). The CDR3 runs to 17 residues. The V end lost 1 base, the J end lost 1 base, and 19 bases lay between the germline ends. For the CDR3, the DNA is TGCAGTGCTAGAGTTGTGGGCGACTCTGGCGTCCAAGAGACCCAGTACTTC. It codes for CSARVVGDSGVQETQYF.

The chain recombines TRBV6-2 or TRBV6-3 with TRBJ1-5, with TRBD1 as a possible D gene (5 bases). The length of the CDR3 is 15 residues. The germline gives CDR1 MNHEY, CDR2 SVGEGT. Trimming took off 6 bases at V and 0 bases at J, with 12 bases between the two ends. The CDR3 loop is CASSYAGNSNQPQHF. For the CDR3, the DNA is TGTGCCAGCAGCTATGCAGGGAATAGCAATCAGCCCCAGCATTTT.

The CDR3 spells CSVKSWDEQFF. In DNA form, the CDR3 reads TGCAGCGTTAAGTCATGGGATGAGCAGTTCTTC. The chain uses TRBV29-1 and TRBJ2-5, with D unclear. The J call may be incorrect, as the DNA end agrees better with TRBJ2-1. Germline V CDR1 and CDR2: SQVTM, ANQGSEA. This CDR3 comprises 11 residues.

This clonotype was detected only a few times. The chain joins TRBV4-1 to TRBJ2-5; D unclear. Trimming left V 1 base short and J 4 bases short, with 7 bases between. In germline, CDR1 is MGHRA, CDR2 YSYEKL. CDR3 length: 13 amino acids. The chain's CDR3 is CASSQAVGETQYF. CDR3 bases: TGCGCCAGCAGCCAAGCAGTAGGAGAGACCCAGTACTTC.

There are a few counts of this clonotype. The V and J genes are TRBV20-1 and TRBJ1-6, with D tentatively TRBD1 (5 bases). The CDR3 is 14 residues long. Germline assignment: CDR1 DFQATT and CDR2 SNEGSKA (reference sequence). V lost 6 bases and J lost 5, with 14 bases in between. CDR3 sequence: CSARRGLNNSPLHF. The CDR3, as DNA: TGCAGTGCCCGTAGGGGACTGAATAATTCACCCCTCCACTTT.

The rearrangement uses TRBV14 and TRBJ2-7; 11 bases match TRBD2. This CDR3 region has 16 residues. Germline values: CDR1 SGHDN, CDR2 FVKESK. Trimming at V came to 0 bases and at J to 7 bases, leaving 8 bases not matched to a gene. The CDR3 DNA reads as TGTGCCAGCAGCCAAGATTTAGCGGGAGGGCCGGGAGAGCAGTACTTC. Translating gives CASSQDLAGGPGEQYF.

A few counts support this clonotype. The chain recombines TRBV7-6 with TRBJ2-2, with unresolved D. CDR1 is SGHVS, CDR2 FNYEAQ, per germline. The CDR3 sequence is 15 residues long. The V end lost 2 bases, the J end lost 0 bases, and 7 bases lay between the germline ends. CDR3 sequence (DNA): TGTGCCAGCAGCTTAACAGACCCGAACACCGGGGAGCTGTTTTTT. Translation gives CASSLTDPNTGELFF. Full variable domain (missing parts from reference TRBV7-6 and TRBJ2-2): GAGVSQSPRYKVTKRGQDVALRCDPISGHVSLYWYRQALGQGPEFLTYFNYEAQQDKSGLPNDRFSAERPEGSISTLTIQRTEQRDSAMYRCASSLTDPNTGELFFGEGSRLTVL.

The DNA of the CDR3 is TGTGCCAGCAGCTTGGAAACAGGGGGCACGAACTATGGCTACACCTTC. Translating it yields CASSLETGGTNYGYTF. V usage is TRBV7-6 and J usage is TRBJ1-2, with 9 positions matching TRBD1. Germline loops: CDR1 SGHVS, CDR2 FNYEAQ. V trimming: 3 bases; J trimming: 2 bases; junction bases outside the gene matches: 7. The CDR3 sequence is 16 residues long.

This chain connects TRBV5-6 to TRBJ2-3; 8 bases line up with TRBD1. Germline V lookup: CDR1 SGHDT, CDR2 YYEEEE. Trimming took 4 bases from V and 2 from J; bases not matched to a gene: 12. CDR3 size: 17 residues. The CDR3 DNA reads TGTGCCAGCAGCCCCCAAGGACAGGGACCATACACAGATACGCAGTATTTT. This sequence encodes CASSPQGQGPYTDTQYF.

The chain employs TRBV6-5 and TRBJ2-1; 9 nucleotides agree with TRBD1. The CDR3 has 14 amino acids. V dropped 4 bases and J dropped 4; count of bases not matched to a gene: 2. CDR1 is MNHEY, CDR2 SVGAGI, per germline. The CDR3 nucleotides read TGTGCCAGCAGTTGGACAGGGGATTACAATGAGCAGTTCTTC. Protein: CASSWTGDYNEQFF.

The V and J genes are TRBV29-1 and TRBJ2-4; D uncertain. The CDR3 totals 12 residues. V shed 5 bases and J shed 7 bases, with 12 bases lying between them. Per the germline V gene, CDR1 is SQVTM and CDR2 is ANQGSEA. CDR3 coding DNA: TGCAGCGTTCTGGGTTATGGGAACATTCAGTACTTC. It is translated as CSVLGYGNIQYF.

This clonotype was seen a few times. At one of its ends the junction is not consistent with the germline gene, which may arise from a read error. The gene calls are TRBV28 and TRBJ2-7, with 9 bases matching TRBD2. Germline values: CDR1 MDHEN, CDR2 SYDVKM. The CDR3 runs to 13 residues. The CDR3 loop reads CASSSGLAGLLHF. DNA for the CDR3: TGTGCCAGCAGTTCGGGGCTAGCGGGACTCTTGCACTTC.

The gene calls are TRBV6-6 and TRBJ2-4, with 9 bases aligning to TRBD1. CDR3 length equals 15 residues. Germline values: CDR1 MNHNY, CDR2 SVGAGI (reference sequence). The V gene end was trimmed by 4 bases and the J gene end by 8 bases; junction bases not matched to a gene: 9. DNA for the CDR3: TGTGCCAGCAGTTCACCCCGGGACAGGGAACACATTCAGTACTTC. It encodes CASSSPRDREHIQYF.

This clonotype was detected only a few times. The chain employs TRBV4-2 and TRBJ1-2; weak D call: TRBD1 (6 bases). Trimming left V 3 bases short and J 0 bases short, with 14 bases between. This CDR3 has 16 residues. Germline-derived CDR1 and CDR2 are LGHNA and YNFKEQ. The CDR3 bases are TGTGCCAGCAGCCAGTCAAGGGGGGAGGCTAACTATGGCTACACCTTC. Amino acid sequence: CASSQSRGEANYGYTF.

This clonotype was observed a handful of times. This chain uses TRBV29-1 with TRBJ2-5, with 10 positions matching TRBD2. The J call is in doubt because the DNA end fits TRBJ2-7 better. CDR1 SQVTM and CDR2 ANQGSEA come from the germline V gene. The CDR3 consists of 14 residues. CDR3 protein: CSVAGLAENYEQYF. CDR3 in DNA: TGCAGCGTCGCCGGACTAGCGGAGAACTACGAGCAGTACTTC.

The chain has TRBV20-1 and TRBJ2-5; 10 nucleotides agree with TRBD2. V shed 1 base, J shed 4 bases, and the junction held 9 bases outside the gene matches. The CDR3 is 16 amino acids. CDR1 and CDR2 (germline): DFQATT, SNEGSKA (reference sequence). The CDR3 spells CSARGFKREGRETQYF. The CDR3 region has the DNA TGCAGTGCTAGAGGTTTTAAGCGGGAGGGCCGAGAGACCCAGTACTTC.

Only a few counts were recorded for this clonotype. The chain links TRBV3-1 to TRBJ1-2, with D perhaps matching TRBD1 (6 bases). Looked up from germline, CDR1 is LGHDT and CDR2 is YNNKEL (reference sequence). This CDR3 spans 15 amino acids. Trimming stripped 6 bases from V and 4 bases from J, with 18 bases between. For the CDR3, the DNA is TGTGCCAGCAGTGCTTCGGACAGCCACATCTATGGCTACACCTTC. This translates into CASSASDSHIYGYTF.